A single sample gave rise to the 2 T cell receptor beta chains below, sequenced in a study of cytomegalovirus exposure and HLA in healthy donors. PCR involved 60 Vbeta and 13 Jbeta primers. Produced via immunoSEQ multiplex PCR; TCRdb's table is partial and in-frame only. The sample table sets out around 190,000 clones. The source material was PBMCs. Every receptor here comes from a woman aged 25 to 39 in good health and CMV-seropositive.

V and J are TRBV10-3 and TRBJ2-3; a possible D gene is TRBD1 (6 bases). Germline V CDR1 and CDR2: ENHRY, SYGVKD. Trimming removed 2 bases from V and 6 bases from J, with 9 bases in between. This CDR3 has 13 amino acids. CDR3 sequence reads: CAISEKGEDTQYF. The CDR3 DNA sequence: TGTGCCATCAGTGAGAAGGGGGAGGATACGCAGTATTTT.

The chain employs TRBV5-6 and TRBJ2-3; 14 bases are a match to TRBD2. The germline gives CDR1 SGHDT, CDR2 YYEEEE. V was clipped by 0 bases and J by 2 bases; unmatched bases: 5. This CDR3 contains 18 residues. CDR3 bases: TGTGCCAGCAGCTTGGCTCGACTAGCGGGAGGGAACACAGATACGCAGTATTTT. This gives the protein CASSLARLAGGNTDTQYF.